The rows below give T cell receptor beta chains drawn from one sample of a study of shared clonotypes between healthy human individuals. This table comes from immunoSEQ multiplex PCR, and its TCRdb copy is limited to in-frame clones, with some not included. The repertoire has some 2,500,000 clones, less than 95% of them found once; the top ten carry about 0.41%. Sequences were obtained from naive CD4+ T cells from PBMCs. Receptors originate from a man younger than 30 in good health. Some clones in this sample may be carry-over from other donors' samples. Each CDR3 is given without its conserved first and last residue.

v_call,cdr3_aa
TRBV9,ASSERGMGNTIY
TRBV5-1,ASSLVGQGAKTQY
TRBV4-2,ASSQDRGPGGRASEKLF
TRBV7-2,AVSLSGETQY
TRBV18,ASSHGTGEEKLF
TRBV28,ASSHSRGSTGELF
TRBV6-6,ASGKPGRPYEQY
TRBV19,ASSASGRFYEQY
TRBV5-1,ASSPRDRQTEAF
TRBV28,ASSLRGVTPTYEQY
TRBV2,ASSEGGAGRKTQY
TRBV7-9,ASCEAGRTDTQY
TRBV10-3,AISDPTSGRAEETQY
TRBV5-8,ASSLGGQPHEKLF
TRBV5-6,ASSLERAPEAF
TRBV5-8,ASNQREAPRTQY
TRBV28,ASRPYNSNQPQH
TRBV4-1,ASSHPGTPYEQY
TRBV5-4,ASSSQGSAGELF
TRBV6-5,ASSYSPGWGTEAF
TRBV4-1,ASRTLTGNYEQY
TRBV5-1,ASSPTESNTGELF
TRBV4-3,ASSQEVFVPYNEQF
TRBV29-1,SGVRPTAYNEQF
TRBV4-1,ASSQGGARGASGNTIY
TRBV6-4,ASSEQGEDTQY
TRBV5-5,ASSFSSTQGYGYT
TRBV7-9,ASSPYTDTQY
TRBV27,ASKARSREQF
TRBV19,ASSIKGLAINEQF
TRBV12-2,ASRHHHSGAQETQY
TRBV4-2,ASSRSGASGAYEQY
TRBV5-6,ASSLFRAGANVLT
TRBV15,ATSSTTAYQETQY
TRBV6-5,ASSHTRSSTDTQY
TRBV27,ASSLGGRAEKLF
TRBV7-2,ASSLGVRLGYT
TRBV6-4,ASRDRSQNYGYT
TRBV2,ASSSRQNPLNYGYT
TRBV2,ASSSGRRAVEQY
TRBV6-5,ASSQGAQETQY
TRBV29-1,SVPTQGPDTQY
TRBV4-1,ASRRPGGGSEKLF
TRBV2,ASSELAVGKETQY
TRBV5-5,ASSLTGTGDYGYT
TRBV7-8,ASNFGGGTTDTQY
TRBV29-1,SVDWGQGYNEQF
TRBV6-6,ASSYSEARDHGYT
TRBV7-2,ASSQGGLAGQANEKLF
TRBV28,ASSPGSQAWTEAF
TRBV5-1,ASSTTATNYGYT
TRBV29-1,SVAATSGPGHEQY
TRBV29-1,SVAATSALTDTQY
TRBV6-6,ASSYGDQPQH
TRBV5-1,ASSKRTSGVSTDTQY
TRBV5-4,ASSFQGADYGYT
TRBV7-2,ASSYRRASSRVVADTQY
TRBV6-1,ASRQNLINYGYT
TRBV5-8,ASSKPGQGINEQF
TRBV5-1,ASSLGLGTDTQY